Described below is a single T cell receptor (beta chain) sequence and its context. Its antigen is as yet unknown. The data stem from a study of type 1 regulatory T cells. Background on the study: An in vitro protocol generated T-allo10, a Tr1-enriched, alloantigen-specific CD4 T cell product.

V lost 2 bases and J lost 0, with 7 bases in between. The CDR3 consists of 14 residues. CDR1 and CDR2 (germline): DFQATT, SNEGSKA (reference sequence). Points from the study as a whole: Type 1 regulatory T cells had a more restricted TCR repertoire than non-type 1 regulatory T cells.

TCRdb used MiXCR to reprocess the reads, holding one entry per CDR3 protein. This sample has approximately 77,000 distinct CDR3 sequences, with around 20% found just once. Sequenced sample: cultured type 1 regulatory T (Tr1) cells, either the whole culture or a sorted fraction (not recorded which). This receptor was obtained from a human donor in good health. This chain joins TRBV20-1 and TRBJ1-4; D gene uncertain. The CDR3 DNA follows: TGCAGTGCTAGATCACAGACAACTAATGAAAAACTGTTTTTT. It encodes CSARSQTTNEKLFF.